A selection of T cell receptor beta chains follows, all from one sample in a study of naive and memory T cell subsets. TCRdb re-called the UMI-ligation and nested PCR reads with MiXCR, one entry per CDR3 protein. The data show some 150,000 distinct CDR3 sequences, about 17% seen once. Sequenced sample: naive CD4+ T cells from blood. These receptors were taken from a human donor in good health. Both conserved end residues are part of each CDR3. The D gene is left open where the match is weak. A row's size may be missing; if present it is once, few, many or a size class.

TRBJ2-7	TRBV12-3/TRBV12-4	many	TRBD2	TGTGCCAGCAGCCCCGGACTAGCGGGGAATGAGCAGTACTTC	CASSPGLAGNEQYF
TRBJ2-7	TRBV12-3/TRBV12-4	-	-	TGTGCCAGCAGTAAGACAGGAGTAGAGTCCTACGAGCAGTACTTC	CASSKTGVESYEQYF
TRBJ1-1	TRBV20-1	few	-	TGCAGTGCTAGAGTGTTGTTGGGAAAGGGGGACACTGAAGCTTTCTTT	CSARVLLGKGDTEAFF
TRBJ2-2	TRBV7-9	-	-	TGTGCCAGCAGCTTAGCAGGGATCACCGGGGAGCTGTTTTTT	CASSLAGITGELFF
TRBJ2-7	TRBV7-2	-	TRBD1	TGTGCCAGCAGCTTATCCAGGGGGAGCTCCTACGAGCAGTACTTC	CASSLSRGSSYEQYF
TRBJ2-3	TRBV11-2	few	TRBD2	TGTGCCAGCAGCTTAGATAGCCTAGCGGAGGTCACAGATACGCAGTATTTT	CASSLDSLAEVTDTQYF
TRBJ2-5	TRBV7-2	few	-	TGTGCCAGCAGCGTACAGGGGGGGACGTTAGCCCAGTACTTC	CASSVQGGTLAQYF
TRBJ2-4	TRBV28	-	TRBD1	TGTGCCAGCAGCCCGGACAGGCCTGACGACAAAAACATTCAGTACTTC	CASSPDRPDDKNIQYF
TRBJ2-2	TRBV7-3	-	TRBD2	TGTGCCAGCAGCTTAACCGCTAGCGGGTGGGCCGGGGAGCTGTTTTTT	CASSLTASGWAGELFF
TRBJ2-7	TRBV10-3	few	TRBD1	TGTGCCATCAGTGAAGGACAGGGGGCCCTAGAGCAGTACTTC	CAISEGQGALEQYF
TRBJ2-3	TRBV5-4	-	TRBD2	TGTGCCAGCAGCGTTCCCCCACTAGCGGGAGAGAGTCGTGGCACAGATACGCAGTATTTT	CASSVPPLAGESRGTDTQYF
TRBJ2-2	TRBV6-2/TRBV6-3	-	-	TGTGCCAGCAGACTAACCGGGGAGCTGTTTTTT	CASRLTGELFF
TRBJ1-5	TRBV6-5	-	-	TGTGCCAGCAGAACGTGGGGGGAGGATCAGCCCCAGCATTTT	CASRTWGEDQPQHF
TRBJ1-2	TRBV12-3/TRBV12-4	-	-	TGTGCCAGCAGCCCGACCGGGGATGGCTACACCTTC	CASSPTGDGYTF
TRBJ2-1	TRBV7-8	-	TRBD2	TGTGCCAGCAGCTCCAGGACTAGCGGGGTCTACAATGAGCAGTTCTTC	CASSSRTSGVYNEQFF
TRBJ2-3	TRBV6-2/TRBV6-3	-	TRBD1	TGTGCCAGCAGGACCAGACAGGGGACAGATACGCAGTATTTT	CASRTRQGTDTQYF
TRBJ2-2	TRBV6-2/TRBV6-3	few	-	TGTGCCAGTAGGAGGGCCACCGGGGAGCTGTTTTTT	CASRRATGELFF
TRBJ2-7	TRBV28	-	TRBD1	TGTGCCAGCAGTTCCGCGGGACAGGGATACGAGCAGTACTTC	CASSSAGQGYEQYF
TRBJ1-5	TRBV4-1	-	-	TGCGCCAGCAGCCCCGGCGGGGCACGGCGTAACAATCAGCCCCAGCATTTT	CASSPGGARRNNQPQHF
TRBJ2-1	TRBV7-2	few	TRBD2	TGTGCCAGCAGCTTAGCGAGCGGGAGGGGGTACAATGAGCAGTTCTTC	CASSLASGRGYNEQFF
TRBJ2-2	TRBV4-3	-	-	TGCGCCAGCAGCCAACGACTATTTGACGGGGAGCTGTTTTTT	CASSQRLFDGELFF
TRBJ1-2	TRBV5-4	few	-	TGTGCCAGCAGCGTGGCCAGGTACTATGGCTACACCTTC	CASSVARYYGYTF
TRBJ2-1	TRBV18	-	-	TGTGCCAGCTCACCAGGCGCAATCAATGAGCAGTTCTTC	CASSPGAINEQFF